This T cell receptor (beta chain) was retrieved from a study of blood T cell repertoires in COVID-19. Here immunoSEQ multiplex PCR was the method, and the copy in TCRdb shows in-frame clones only, minus some. The sample lists a few hundred thousand clones, 85% to 90% occurring once. V was pared by 7 bases and J by 8 bases, with 8 bases of the junction left unmatched. In germline, CDR1 is SGHNT, CDR2 YENEEA. The CDR3 spans 13 residues. This TCR derives from a man under 40 who had recovered from COVID-19. The material sequenced was PBMCs or T cells enriched from blood (not recorded which). The V call is TRBV11-3, the J call TRBJ2-4, with 7 bases identical to TRBD1. DNA of the CDR3: TGTGCCAGCACCTGTCGACAGGGAGACATTCAGTACTTC. Translation: CASTCRQGDIQYF.